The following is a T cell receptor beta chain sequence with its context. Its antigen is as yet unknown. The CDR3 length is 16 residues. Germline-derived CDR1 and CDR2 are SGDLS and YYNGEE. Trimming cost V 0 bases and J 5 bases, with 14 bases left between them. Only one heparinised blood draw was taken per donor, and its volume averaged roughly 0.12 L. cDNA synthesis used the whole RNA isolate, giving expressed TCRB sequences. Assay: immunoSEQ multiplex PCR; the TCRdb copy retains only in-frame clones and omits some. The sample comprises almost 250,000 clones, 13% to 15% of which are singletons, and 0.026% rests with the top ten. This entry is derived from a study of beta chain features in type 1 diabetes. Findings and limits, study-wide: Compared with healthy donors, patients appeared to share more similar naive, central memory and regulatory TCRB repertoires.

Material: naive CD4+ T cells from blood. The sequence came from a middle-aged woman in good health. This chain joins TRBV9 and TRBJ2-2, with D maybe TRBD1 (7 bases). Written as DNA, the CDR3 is TGTGCCAGCAGCGTAGCTTTGCAGGGGGGAACCGGGGAGCTGTTTTTT. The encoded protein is CASSVALQGGTGELFF. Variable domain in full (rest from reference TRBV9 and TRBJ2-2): DSGVTQTPKHLITATGQRVTLRCSPRSGDLSVYWYQQSLDQGLQFLIQYYNGEERAKGNILERFSAQQFPDLHSELNLSSLELGDSALYFCASSVALQGGTGELFFGEGSRLTVL.